This T cell receptor (beta chain) is drawn from a study of patients and donors after allogeneic stem cell transplantation. A single record per CDR3 protein comes from TCRdb applying MiXCR to the RT-PCR reads. The table includes 150,000 or so distinct CDR3 sequences, 24% detected once. V lost 0 bases, J lost 6 bases, and 7 bases lay in between. The CDR3 runs to 12 residues. Per the germline V gene, CDR1 is SGHRS and CDR2 is YFSETQ. Sequencing input: blood, either unsorted or a sorted T cell fraction (not recorded which). This sequence joins TRBV5-1 and TRBJ2-7; D is possibly TRBD1 (5 bases). This TCR was sampled from a human donor who was either an allogeneic HSCT recipient or a stem cell or donor lymphocyte infusion donor (not recorded which). It is not recorded whose cells these are; they may come from a transplant donor. The CDR3 nucleotides read TGCGCCAGCAGCTTGGACAGGACCGAGCAGTACTTC. Amino acid sequence: CASSLDRTEQYF. The full variable domain, with the rest looked up from reference TRBV5-1 and TRBJ2-7, is KAGVTQTPRYLIKTRGQQVTLSCSPISGHRSVSWYQQTPGQGLQFLFEYFSETQRNKGNFPGRFSGRQFSNSRSEMNVSTLELGDSALYLCASSLDRTEQYFGPGTRLTVT.